A selection of T cell receptor beta chains follows, all from one sample in a study of blood T cell repertoires in COVID-19. Sequencing used immunoSEQ multiplex PCR; TCRdb keeps in-frame clones, though not all of them. The sample includes just over 25,000 clones, roughly 90% of them seen just once. Source material: peripheral blood. All receptors come from a human donor in a cohort sampled during active COVID-19. Each CDR3 is given with its conserved first and last residue. D genes are given only for firm matches. Clone size appears in some rows only: once, few, many, or a class for an expanded clone.

TRBJ1-2 TRBV29-1 NA NA TGCAGCGTTAACCACAGGGAGACTAACTATGGCTACACCTTC CSVNHRETNYGYTF
TRBJ1-4 TRBV7-9 NA few TGTGCCAGCAGCTTAGGGGAGGGAGAAAAACTGTTTTTT CASSLGEGEKLFF
TRBJ1-2 TRBV18 NA NA TGTGCCAGTAGCGCAGCTAACTATGGCTACACCTTC CASSAANYGYTF
TRBJ1-4 TRBV19 NA NA TGTGCCAGTAGATTTAGGGGAACTAATGAAAAACTGTTTTTT CASRFRGTNEKLFF
TRBJ2-5 TRBV20-1 TRBD2 NA TGCAGTGCTAGTAGCGGGACTAGCGGACAAGAGACCCAGTACTTC CSASSGTSGQETQYF
TRBJ1-1 TRBV6-1 TRBD1 once TGTGCCAGCAGTGAACGGGGACAGGGTAAAGCTTTCTTT CASSERGQGKAFF
TRBJ2-7 TRBV11-2 NA NA TGTGCCAGCAGCCCCCTAGCGAACGAGCAGTACTTC CASSPLANEQYF
TRBJ2-7 TRBV5-1 NA NA TGCGCCAGCAGCTCCCTATCCGACTACGAGCAGTACTTC CASSSLSDYEQYF
TRBJ2-7 TRBV18 NA NA TGTGCCAGCTCACCAGACGGTTCGGGTCGCGAGCAGTACTTC CASSPDGSGREQYF
TRBJ1-1 TRBV15 NA NA TGTGCCACCAGAGTGGGGGCCCTGAACACTGAAGCTTTCTTT CATRVGALNTEAFF
TRBJ2-7 TRBV5-1 TRBD1 NA TGCGCCAGCAGCTCCAGGGGACAGGGCTTCGAGCAGTACTTC CASSSRGQGFEQYF
TRBJ1-6 TRBV5-5 NA NA TGTGCCAGCAGAACCACAGTGAGTTCTTCACCCCTCCACTTT CASRTTVSSSPLHF
TRBJ1-6 TRBV19 NA NA TGTGCCAGTAGTATTCGTTCTCGGATTGAGGCCCTCCACTTT CASSIRSRIEALHF
TRBJ1-1 TRBV28 TRBD1 NA TGTGCCAGCAGACCTTGGACAGGCGAGAACACTGAAGCTTTCTTT CASRPWTGENTEAFF
TRBJ2-7 TRBV3-1/TRBV3-2 NA NA TGTGCCAGCAGGCGCGGGGCTAGCGCAACCTACGAGCAGTACTTC CASRRGASATYEQYF
TRBJ2-5 TRBV6-1 TRBD1 NA TGTGCCAGCAGTGCCCGGGACAGGGGGCTGTTGGAGACCCAGTACTTC CASSARDRGLLETQYF
TRBJ2-4 TRBV7-2 TRBD2 once TGTGCCAGCAGCTCGGGACTAGCGGGAGCCCAAAACATTCAGTACTTC CASSSGLAGAQNIQYF
TRBJ1-4 TRBV4-3 TRBD1 NA TGCGCCAGCAGCCAAGATCTGGGACAGGGGGAAAAACTGTTTTTT CASSQDLGQGEKLFF
TRBJ2-7 TRBV6-5 TRBD2 NA TGTGCCAGCAGTAGGACTAGCGGGGACTACGAGCAGTACTTC CASSRTSGDYEQYF
TRBJ2-3 TRBV7-9 TRBD2 NA TGTGCCAGCAGCTTAGCGACTAGCGGGACAGATACGCAGTATTTT CASSLATSGTDTQYF
TRBJ2-5 TRBV3-1/TRBV3-2 TRBD2 NA TGTGCCAGCAGCCAGGGCGGGCGGGGGGCCCAAGAGACCCAGTACTTC CASSQGGRGAQETQYF
TRBJ2-7 TRBV10-2 TRBD1 NA TGCGCCAGCAGTGGACAGGGCCCCTACGAGCAGTACTTC CASSGQGPYEQYF
TRBJ2-1 TRBV7-9 NA NA TGTGCCAGCAGCTCAACGAGTAGCGTCGGTGAGCAGTTCTTC CASSSTSSVGEQFF
TRBJ2-3 TRBV5-6 NA NA TGTGCCAGCAGCTTGGACCAGTCAACCTCGCAGTATTTT CASSLDQSTSQYF
TRBJ1-6 TRBV5-1 NA once TGCGCCAGCAGCTTGATGGTAAAGAGCCGAGGGAGCTCCTATAATTCACCCCTCCACTTT CASSLMVKSRGSSYNSPLHF
TRBJ2-2 TRBV18 TRBD2 NA TGTGCCAGCTCACTCCGACTAGCGGGCCCCACCGGGGAGCTGTTTTTT CASSLRLAGPTGELFF
TRBJ1-6 TRBV6-5 NA NA TGTGCCAGCAGTCAAACGGGGGGCCTCCTCCACTTT CASSQTGGLLHF
TRBJ2-7 TRBV5-6 NA NA TGTGCCAGCAGCTTGCAGGGATCGGGTACCGAGCAGTACTTC CASSLQGSGTEQYF
TRBJ2-2 TRBV6-2/TRBV6-3 TRBD2 NA TGTGCCAGCAGTTACTCGATCGGCGGGGGGGACACCGGGGAGCTGTTTTTT CASSYSIGGGDTGELFF
TRBJ2-7 TRBV19 TRBD2 NA TGTGCCAGTAGTTCGACTAGCGGTTACGAGCAGTACTTC CASSSTSGYEQYF
TRBJ1-4 TRBV2 NA NA TGTGCCAGCAGTGGAACGGGGGAGGATAATGAAAAACTGTTTTTT CASSGTGEDNEKLFF
TRBJ1-1 TRBV18 NA NA TGTGCCAGCTCACCCGCGACAGCTGAGGTTGCTTTCTTT CASSPATAEVAFF
TRBJ2-1 TRBV19 TRBD2 NA TGTGCCAGTAGTGGTTTAGCGGGCCGCAATGAGCAGTTCTTC CASSGLAGRNEQFF
TRBJ2-7 TRBV2 TRBD1 NA TGTGCCAGCAGTGGTGACAGGGCAACCTACGAGCAGTACTTC CASSGDRATYEQYF
TRBJ2-5 TRBV3-1/TRBV3-2 NA NA TGTGCCAGCAGCCAAGATCGGGGAGGTCGATTAGAGACCCAGTACTTC CASSQDRGGRLETQYF
TRBJ2-5 TRBV7-2 TRBD2 NA TGTGCCAGCAGCTTGGGACTAGGGGAGACCCAGTACTTC CASSLGLGETQYF
TRBJ2-1 TRBV29-1 TRBD1 NA TGCAGCGTTGATTGGCAGGGGGCCTTGGATGAGCAGTTCTTC CSVDWQGALDEQFF
TRBJ2-7 TRBV7-8 NA NA TGTGCCAGCAGCTTAGTAGTGCAGGGGCCGGAGCAGTACTTC CASSLVVQGPEQYF
TRBJ2-3 TRBV2 TRBD2 NA TGTGCCACCCGGCTAGGGCTAGCGGGACCCGATACGCAGTATTTT CATRLGLAGPDTQYF
TRBJ2-5 TRBV3-1/TRBV3-2 TRBD2 NA TGTGCCAGCAGCCGGGGCGGGGGGGCCTCGGAGACCCAGTACTTC CASSRGGGASETQYF
TRBJ2-7 TRBV27 NA NA TGTGCCAGCAGCGCGGGACGAATGACCTACGAGCAGTACTTC CASSAGRMTYEQYF
TRBJ1-5 TRBV5-6 TRBD1 NA TGTGCCAGCAGCTTGGCCGACAGGGGAGATTATCAGCCCCAGCATTTT CASSLADRGDYQPQHF
TRBJ2-3 TRBV5-1 TRBD1 NA TGCGCCAGCAGCTTGGGAGACAGGGGGCCCCTTAGCACAGATACGCAGTATTTT CASSLGDRGPLSTDTQYF
TRBJ2-7 TRBV7-8 NA NA TGTGCCAGCAGCTTAGCGTGGGGACTCGCTTACGAGCAGTACTTC CASSLAWGLAYEQYF
TRBJ2-2 TRBV9 TRBD2 NA TGTGCCAGCAGCGCGGGGCCGGGAGGGACCGGGGAGCTGTTTTTT CASSAGPGGTGELFF
TRBJ1-3 TRBV25-1 NA NA TGTGCCAGCAGAAAAAACACCGGGACAGGAAACACCATATATTTT CASRKNTGTGNTIYF
TRBJ2-5 TRBV6-5 TRBD2 NA TGTGCCAGCACCGCTAGCGGGGGGGAGACCCAGTACTTC CASTASGGETQYF
TRBJ1-1 TRBV7-8 TRBD1 NA TGTGCCAGCAGCCCAGGGACAGGGCTACAAAGTGAAGCTTTCTTT CASSPGTGLQSEAFF
TRBJ2-1 TRBV19 NA NA TGTGCCAGTAGTCGGGGGTCTTGGAATGAGCAGTTCTTC CASSRGSWNEQFF
TRBJ2-5 TRBV7-2 TRBD1 NA TGTGCCAGCAGCCCCCGGACAGGGGAGGAGACCCAGTACTTC CASSPRTGEETQYF
TRBJ1-2 TRBV9 NA few TGTGCCAGCAGCGCTAAATTTGCGGGGACCTATGGCTACACCTTC CASSAKFAGTYGYTF
TRBJ2-1 TRBV6-2/TRBV6-3 TRBD2 NA TGTGCCAGCAGTTCAATAGCGGGAGGGGCCTACAATGAGCAGTTCTTC CASSSIAGGAYNEQFF
TRBJ2-5 TRBV11-2 NA NA TGTGCCAGCAGCTTGGCGGGCTTAGGGCAAGAGACCCAGTACTTC CASSLAGLGQETQYF